Each of the 16 T cell receptor beta chains below was sequenced from the same sample in a study of blood T cell repertoires in COVID-19. The assay was immunoSEQ multiplex PCR, and TCRdb's table has in-frame clones only and misses some. The data contain under 300,000 clones, roughly nine tenths of them singletons. The specimen sequenced was PBMCs or T cells enriched from blood (not recorded which). Receptors were obtained from a woman between 50 and 59 years old who had recovered from COVID-19.

The chain combines TRBV20-1 with TRBJ2-3; perhaps TRBD1 as D (6 bases). The length of the CDR3 is 15 residues. From germline, CDR1 is DFQATT and CDR2 SNEGSKA (reference sequence). V lost 3 bases and J 0 bases, leaving 13 bases between the germline ends. DNA of the CDR3: TGCAGTGCTAGTGCAGGGGCCCATAGCACAGATACGCAGTATTTT. Translating gives CSASAGAHSTDTQYF.

This clone was seen only once. The chain joins TRBV5-1 to TRBJ1-2; 8 nucleotides match TRBD1. The germline V gene encodes CDR1 SGHRS and CDR2 YFSETQ. The CDR3 has 16 residues. V lost 4 bases, J lost 4 bases, and 12 bases stayed unmatched. CDR3 DNA sequence: TGCGCCAGCAGCGCGAGCGACAGGGGAAGTCCCTATGGCTACACCTTC. It is translated as CASSASDRGSPYGYTF.

The chain combines TRBV7-2 with TRBJ2-7; TRBD1 agrees at 7 bases. V lost 0 bases and J lost 1; bases outside the gene matches: 12. The CDR3 is made up of 18 amino acids. Germline loops: CDR1 SGHTA, CDR2 FQGNSA. The chain's CDR3 is CASSLAPSDRAYSYEQYF. Here the CDR3 DNA reads TGTGCCAGCAGCTTAGCTCCCTCCGACAGGGCTTATTCCTACGAGCAGTACTTC.

V usage is TRBV7-9 and J usage is TRBJ2-1; 7 bases fit TRBD1. Trimming cost V 4 bases and J 6 bases; bases outside gene matches: 9. Germline V gene lookup returns CDR1 SEHNR and CDR2 FQNEAQ (reference sequence). CDR3 length: 15 amino acids. The CDR3 sequence is CASSSVTGLVNEQFF. CDR3 nucleotide sequence: TGTGCCAGCAGCTCGGTGACAGGGCTGGTCAATGAGCAGTTCTTC.

The V call is TRBV7-3, the J call TRBJ1-6; TRBD1 might be the D (6 bases). V was trimmed by 4 bases and J by 9 bases, leaving 19 bases between them. CDR1 SGHTA and CDR2 FQGTGA come from the germline V gene. CDR3 length: 16 residues. CDR3 in amino acids: CASSSTGSWVSSPLHF. For the CDR3, the DNA is TGTGCCAGCAGCTCTACAGGGAGCTGGGTTAGTTCACCCCTCCACTTT.

Note on this clone: The identical CDR3 is also encoded by other nucleotide sequences in the sample. The gene calls are TRBV11-2 and TRBJ2-3, with a tentative D call TRBD2 (5 bases). V gave up 0 bases and J gave up 5 bases, with 6 bases separating them. Germline loops: CDR1 SGHAT, CDR2 FQNNGV. CDR3 length: 13 amino acids. CDR3 DNA sequence: TGTGCCAGCAGCTTAGATCGGGGAGATACGCAGTATTTT. Translated, it gives CASSLDRGDTQYF.

In its sample, this clone was seen a few times. The V and J genes are TRBV28 and TRBJ1-3, with D perhaps matching TRBD1 (5 bases). The V and J ends lost 4 bases and 7 bases respectively, with 17 bases between them. From germline, CDR1 is MDHEN and CDR2 SYDVKM. The CDR3 length is 15 residues. The CDR3 DNA is TGTGCCAGCAGTTCACCTCCGCGGACATTGAACACCATATATTTT. Residues: CASSSPPRTLNTIYF.

The V and J genes are TRBV28 and TRBJ2-7; 8 bases agree with TRBD2. Germline V gives CDR1 MDHEN, CDR2 SYDVKM. The CDR3 runs to 13 residues. The junction had 8 bases not matched to a gene; V was cut back by 7 bases and J by 6 bases. The CDR3 DNA reads TGTGCCAGCATCCCGGGGACTAGTGGCGAGCAGTACTTC. It is translated as CASIPGTSGEQYF.

This chain links TRBV30 with TRBJ1-2; D gene ambiguous. This CDR3 region has 14 residues. CDR1 and CDR2 from the germline V gene are GTSNPN and SVGIG (reference sequence). V dropped 0 bases and J dropped 4 bases, with 12 bases sitting between them. The CDR3 DNA sequence: TGTGCCTGGAGTGTACTGGGCAGCTTCTATGGCTACACCTTC. Protein sequence: CAWSVLGSFYGYTF.

CDR3 in amino acids: CASSLGQGDVYGYTF. CDR3 nucleotide sequence: TGTGCCAGCAGTCTCGGACAGGGGGATGTCTATGGCTACACCTTC. The chain joins TRBV28 to TRBJ1-2, with TRBD1 matching 10 bases. Germline CDR1 is MDHEN and CDR2 is SYDVKM. CDR3 size: 15 residues. Germline trimming cut 5 bases from V and 4 bases from J; bases unmatched to any gene: 7.

The chain is built from TRBV11-2 and TRBJ2-3; D is possibly TRBD2 (5 bases). V shed 5 bases and J shed 0 bases, with 15 bases lying between them. CDR1 is SGHAT, CDR2 FQNNGV, per germline. The CDR3 runs to 16 residues. The CDR3 DNA reads as TGTGCCAGCAGCCCCAGTGGCCTAGCTAGCACAGATACGCAGTATTTT. Translation: CASSPSGLASTDTQYF. Based on the CDR3 plus reference TRBV11-2 and TRBJ2-3, the full variable domain is EAGVAQSPRYKIIEKRQSVAFWCNPISGHATLYWYQQILGQGPKLLIQFQNNGVVDDSQLPKDRFSAERLKGVDSTLKIQPAKLEDSAVYLCASSPSGLASTDTQYFGPGTRLTVL.

This rearrangement joins TRBV3-1 (or the pseudogene TRBV3-2) to TRBJ2-5; 7 positions agree with TRBD2. This CDR3 has 12 residues. Germline loops: CDR1 LGHDT, CDR2 YNNKEL (reference sequence). V lost 7 bases and J lost 5; bases outside the gene matches: 4. Here the CDR3 reads CASTKAGETQYF. Written as DNA, the CDR3 is TGTGCCAGCACGAAAGCGGGGGAGACCCAGTACTTC.

The V and J genes are TRBV24-1 and TRBJ1-2, with 7 bases lining up with TRBD1. Germline trimming cut 4 bases from V and 8 bases from J; bases unmatched to any gene: 6. The CDR3 covers 13 residues. Germline CDR1 reads KGHDR; CDR2 reads SFDVKD. CDR3 in amino acids: CATSDRDRDGYTF. CDR3 nucleotide sequence: TGTGCCACCAGTGACAGAGACAGGGACGGCTACACCTTC.

The rearrangement links TRBV9 to TRBJ1-6; D possibly corresponds to TRBD1 (5 bases). Trimming took off 4 bases at V and 10 bases at J, with 18 bases between the two ends. Germline V gene data show CDR1 as SGDLS and CDR2 as YYNGEE. The CDR3 extends over 15 amino acids. This chain's CDR3 is CASSFGGVPGSPLHF. The CDR3 DNA is TGTGCCAGCAGCTTCGGGGGGGTGCCAGGGTCACCCCTCCACTTT.

The chain links TRBV25-1 to TRBJ2-7, with 9 nucleotides matching TRBD1. The CDR3 is 16 residues long. Looked up from germline, CDR1 is MGHDK and CDR2 is SYGVNS. The J segment lost 5 bases and the V segment lost 5 bases, leaving 13 bases of the junction unmatched. For the CDR3, the DNA is TGTGCCAGCAGTTCGACACTGGGGACAGGGAAAGACGAGCAGTACTTC. It yields the protein CASSSTLGTGKDEQYF.

This clone is a singleton in its sample. This chain joins TRBV6-5 and TRBJ1-1, with D tentatively TRBD1 (5 bases). CDR3 length: 13 amino acids. Germline V gene lookup returns CDR1 MNHEY and CDR2 SVGAGI. Trimming shortened V by 6 bases and J by 6 bases, and 14 bases separated the two germline ends. CDR3 coding DNA: TGTGCCAGCAGCCGGAGCAGGGTGGCTGAAGCTTTCTTT. Encoded protein: CASSRSRVAEAFF.